These T cell receptor beta chains were read from a single sample in a study of blood T cell repertoires in COVID-19. Produced via immunoSEQ multiplex PCR; TCRdb's table is partial and in-frame only. Of some 380,000 clones in the sample, around 87% were seen once. What was sequenced was PBMCs or T cells enriched from blood (not recorded which). These TCRs come from a young man who had recovered from COVID-19. The conserved cysteine and the conserved F or W are not part of the CDR3 here. The order of the fields is J gene, clone size, V gene, CDR3 protein. Not all rows give a size; the values are once, few, many and, for expanded clones, a class.

>TRBJ1-1|.|TRBV6-5
ASSSGPGEAF
>TRBJ2-7|.|TRBV12-3/TRBV12-4
ASSRSSYEQY
>TRBJ1-5|few|TRBV7-8
ASSLKEGNQPQH
>TRBJ1-3|.|TRBV29-1
SVGGTVGASGNTIY
>TRBJ1-1|once|TRBV6-5
ASSTNAGDVEAF
>TRBJ1-4|.|TRBV19
ASSMREGSEKLF
>TRBJ1-6|.|TRBV3-1/TRBV3-2
ASTHRDRNSPLH
>TRBJ2-2|.|TRBV7-6
ASSPGRGGDGTGELF
>TRBJ2-7|.|TRBV6-2/TRBV6-3
ASSYEGAVHEQY
>TRBJ1-5|.|TRBV7-2
ASSLWGQNSNQPQH
>TRBJ2-3|.|TRBV12-3/TRBV12-4
ASSPDVGGTQY
>TRBJ2-1|.|TRBV6-5
ASGLSGGNEQF
>TRBJ1-2|.|TRBV19
ASSIDPRGPGYT
>TRBJ2-3|.|TRBV19
ASTPGTGFTDTQY
>TRBJ1-1|.|TRBV3-1/TRBV3-2
ASSHRLNTEAF
>TRBJ1-1|.|TRBV9
ASSVDSQPGREAF
>TRBJ2-7|.|TRBV15
ATSRGGTGGHEQY
>TRBJ1-1|.|TRBV20-1
SASPRDGTEAF
>TRBJ2-7|.|TRBV7-2
ASSLGRPGTYEQY
>TRBJ2-7|.|TRBV11-2
ASSLDQTGTREQY
>TRBJ1-5|.|TRBV29-1
SVGHQGQPQH
>TRBJ1-2|.|TRBV30
AWSGQGSSYGYT